This entry describes one TCR beta chain. What this receptor recognizes is not known. Within one base of it there is no much larger clone, and no base qualities were kept. This specimen belongs to a study of response to subunit inactivated influenza vaccine (dated 2018 in TCRdb). Context from the whole study: Deep quantitative profiling of the T cell receptor repertoire was used in the study to follow responses to a trivalent subunit inactivated influenza vaccine. The study at large found these results: The authors proposed that each seasonal influenza vaccination may bring in only a limited number of new T cells.

Preparation of the library involved RT-PCR. For sequencing, an Illumina HiSeq 2500 was employed. Using fastp at Q25 and MiXCR, TCRdb reprocessed the public reads and kept productive beta chains. Records with the same CDR3 protein are collapsed into one entry carrying the most frequent genes and DNA. The sample table lists about 570,000 distinct CDR3 sequences, about 11% of them with a count of one. The top ten constitute approximately 10% of the sample. Measured from the cysteine to the phenylalanine, the CDR3 is 15 residues long. The DNA shown is the 45-base CDR3, in frame from base 1. Reading the germline V gene gives CDR1 ENHRY and CDR2 SYGVKD. Germline trimming: 5 bases from V, 0 bases from J; junction bases outside gene matches: 5. These data also featured in a second study, about T cells expressing NK-cell markers. The second investigation adds: TCR beta cDNA libraries were prepared using 5'RACE template switching, which introduced a universal primer site and unique molecular identifiers. Roughly 8 donors provided sorted CD3+CD56+NKG2C+, CD3+CD56+NKG2C- and CD3+CD56-NKG2C+ T-cell subsets, whose TCR beta-chain repertoires were profiled. Of the eight sequenced donors, seven were found to be HCMV-seropositive and one was found to be HCMV-seronegative. In several experiments an anti-gammadeltaTCR antibody was added to restrict sorting to alphabetaTCR-expressing T cells. For six donors, the dominant CD3+CD56+NKG2C+ clonotypes were among the top 10 CD8+ clonotypes and accounted for about 1.0-7.0% of CD8+ T cells. Those dominant clonotypes were again the most abundant among CD3+CD56-NKG2C+ cells in a few donors, at about 25-60.1%. Whether the expanded NKG2C-expressing T cell clones were specific for HCMV antigens remained unclear. The study sequenced eight donors, all healthy volunteers chosen at random: three men and five women. HCMV serostatus was determined by detecting HCMV-specific IgG in serum with a commercial ELISA kit. Ficoll density gradient centrifugation was used to isolate peripheral blood mononuclear cells from blood. For about 6 donors, bulk peripheral blood T-cell repertoires were additionally sequenced from unsorted PBMC. cDNA synthesis was primed from the TCR beta constant segment, followed by two successive PCR amplification steps. The libraries were sequenced on Illumina HiSeq 2000/2500, MiSeq or NextSeq, producing 2 x 150 bp reads. Reads were demultiplexed and grouped by UMI with MIGEC, and clonotypes were assembled and quantified with MiTCR. To exclude erroneous sequences, only TCR cDNA sequences supported by at least two reads were retained. Downstream repertoire analysis used the tcR package, and clonotypes were matched across fractions by CDR3 nucleotide sequence plus V segment. Antigen specificity was annotated against VDJdb with VDJmatch, allowing one amino acid substitution in CDR3.

This sequence originates from a man aged 50 to 60 who received an inactivated influenza vaccine. Donor details come from another sample of the same person, matched by shared clones. Sequenced material: PBMCs from blood, taken on the day of vaccination. Recombination linked TRBV10-3 to TRBJ2-7; 9 of the junction bases match TRBD1. The bases are TGTGCCATCAGTCCCGGGACAGGGCCCTCCTACGAGCAGTACTTC. Translated, this is CAISPGTGPSYEQYF.